This T cell receptor (beta chain) was sequenced for a study of blood T cell repertoires in COVID-19. The wider study: Italy, Spain and the United States were the sources of the convalescent and acute COVID-19 samples. PBMCs, B-cell-depleted T cells, or T cells provided the cDNA or gDNA that made up the material.

V shed 1 base and J shed 1 base, with 13 bases lying between them. The length of the CDR3 is 17 residues. The V gene's germline CDR1 is LGHNA and CDR2 YSLEER. Original processing methods: Amplification of reference gene primers was used by the study to estimate nucleated cell counts. This table comes from immunoSEQ multiplex PCR, and its TCRdb copy is limited to in-frame clones, with some not included. For V, J and clone size, that table is used; D and trimming come from the DNA. The table includes some 290,000 clones, approximately 86% detected once. The specimen was peripheral blood. The receptor was derived from a woman between 45 and 60 years old who had recovered from COVID-19. J is TRBJ2-2 and V is TRBV4-3; D might be TRBD1 (5 bases). CDR3 sequence (DNA): TGCGCCAGCAGCCAAGGGGCGCAACAGGTGAACACCGGGGAGCTGTTTTTT. Its protein is CASSQGAQQVNTGELFF.